The 28 T cell receptor beta chains reported below all come from one sample, sequenced in a study of blood T cell repertoires in COVID-19. Profiling relied on immunoSEQ multiplex PCR, and the TCRdb table lists in-frame clones only, not all of them. The sample has some 200,000 clones, 83% seen once. Sequencing used peripheral blood. The source of these receptors is a woman between 25 and 40 years old with COVID-19, enrolled during active disease.

This chain links TRBV6-6 with TRBJ1-5; D not resolved. The V gene's germline CDR1 is MNHNY and CDR2 SVGAGI (reference sequence). Trimming stripped 4 bases from V and 5 bases from J, with 12 bases between. CDR3 length: 14 amino acids. CDR3 DNA sequence: TGTGCCAGCAGTTCGGCCCAACTACATCAGCCCCAGCATTTT. It yields the protein CASSSAQLHQPQHF.

In DNA, the CDR3 is TGTGCCAGCAGCTGGGCGGGGGACAGGGAGGATGAGCAGTTCTTC. Residues: CASSWAGDREDEQFF. The genes are TRBV7-2 and TRBJ2-1; 9 bases are shared with TRBD1. V was clipped by 4 bases and J by 8 bases; unmatched bases: 9. The germline CDR1 and CDR2 sequences are SGHTA and FQGNSA. The CDR3 loop spans 15 amino acids.

This sequence joins TRBV5-1 and TRBJ1-2, with 8 bases matching TRBD1. With V trimmed by 4 bases and J by 2 bases, 7 bases remained unmatched. The CDR3 runs 15 residues. Germline-derived CDR1 and CDR2 are SGHRS and YFSETQ. In DNA form, the CDR3 reads TGCGCCAGCAGCCCCGGACAGGGCCCCAACTATGGCTACACCTTC. Amino acid sequence: CASSPGQGPNYGYTF.

The chain is built from TRBV6-4 and TRBJ1-6; D call uncertain. The CDR3 contains 13 residues. Trimming took 10 bases from V and 8 from J, leaving 15 bases between them. Germline CDR1 reads MRHNA; CDR2 reads SNTAGT. CDR3 sequence: CATLRGRDSPLHF. The CDR3 nucleotides are TGTGCCACCTTGAGAGGGCGAGATTCACCCCTCCACTTT.

CDR3 loop: CATSDLPSGGNGYTF. CDR3 coding DNA: TGTGCCACCAGTGATTTGCCTTCAGGGGGCAATGGCTACACCTTC. The V call is TRBV24-1, the J call TRBJ1-2; 8 bases fit TRBD1. Per the germline V gene, CDR1 is KGHDR and CDR2 is SFDVKD. The CDR3 has 15 amino acids. V shed 0 bases, J shed 6 bases, and the junction held 5 bases outside the gene matches.

V usage is TRBV2 and J usage is TRBJ2-1, with D perhaps matching TRBD2 (5 bases). There are 14 residues in the CDR3. Germline CDR1 SNHLY, CDR2 FYNNEI. V gave up 6 bases and J gave up 0 bases, with 9 bases separating them. The CDR3 DNA is TGTGCCAGCAGAGGGAGCGGCTCCTACAATGAGCAGTTCTTC. This translates into CASRGSGSYNEQFF.

This clone has a handful of counts. The chain employs TRBV7-9 and TRBJ1-1; D not resolved. From germline, CDR1 is SEHNR and CDR2 FQNEAQ (reference sequence). The CDR3 extends over 14 amino acids. Between the trimmed V and J ends, which lost 0 bases and 0 bases, there was a span of 5 bases. The chain's CDR3 is CASSLAGMNTEAFF. The CDR3 DNA is TGTGCCAGCAGCTTAGCCGGTATGAACACTGAAGCTTTCTTT. Full variable domain (missing parts from reference TRBV7-9 and TRBJ1-1): DTGVSQNPRHKITKRGQNVTFRCDPISEHNRLYWYRQTLGQGPEFLTYFQNEAQLEKSRLLSDRFSAERPKGSFSTLEIQRTEQGDSAMYLCASSLAGMNTEAFFGQGTRLTVV.

Of note for this clone: This sample includes further DNA sequences coding for the same CDR3. The CDR3: CASSLPGQGSEQYF. The DNA for the CDR3 is TGTGCCAGCAGTCTGCCGGGACAGGGGAGCGAGCAGTACTTC. The chain combines TRBV5-6 with TRBJ2-7, with 10 bases identical to TRBD1. The CDR3 covers 14 residues. Unmatched junction bases numbered 8, after V lost 5 bases and J lost 6 bases. Looked up from germline, CDR1 is SGHDT and CDR2 is YYEEEE.

This rearrangement joins TRBV7-3 to TRBJ2-3, with D unresolved. Deletions cut 2 bases from V and 3 bases from J, with 9 bases between. The CDR3 consists of 14 residues. The germline gives CDR1 SGHTA, CDR2 FQGTGA. The CDR3 sequence: CASSLLPGTDTQYF. The CDR3 DNA reads as TGTGCCAGCAGCTTACTCCCAGGAACAGATACGCAGTATTTT.

The chain is built from TRBV11-2 and TRBJ1-5; D remains unclear. The CDR3 spans 13 residues. V dropped 4 bases and J dropped 5 bases, with 9 bases sitting between them. Germline CDR1 reads SGHAT; CDR2 reads FQNNGV. CDR3 sequence reads: CASSYTRDQPQHF. As DNA, the CDR3 is TGTGCCAGCAGCTATACGAGGGATCAGCCCCAGCATTTT.

This chain links TRBV19 with TRBJ2-2, with 8 bases that match TRBD1. From germline, CDR1 is LNHDA and CDR2 SQIVND (reference sequence). CDR3 size: 15 residues. Trimming cost V 5 bases and J 1 base; bases outside gene matches: 3. CDR3 nucleotides: TGTGCCAGTAGTCAGGACAGGGAGAACACCGGGGAGCTGTTTTTT. Translation: CASSQDRENTGELFF.

V usage is TRBV5-1 and J usage is TRBJ1-5; D might be TRBD1 (6 bases). This CDR3 comprises 13 residues. The V gene lost 4 bases and the J gene lost 5 bases, with 10 bases spanning the gap. Germline CDR1 is SGHRS and CDR2 is YFSETQ. This CDR3 reads CASSRGFDQPQHF. The CDR3 coding sequence is TGCGCCAGCAGCAGGGGGTTTGATCAGCCCCAGCATTTT.

The chain recombines TRBV7-3 with TRBJ1-1; 7 nucleotides align to TRBD1. The CDR3 extends over 16 amino acids. Per germline, CDR1 SGHTA and CDR2 FQGTGA. Trimming removed 4 bases from V and 1 base from J; junction bases left unmatched: 9. CDR3 loop: CASSWTSGTENTEAFF. As DNA, the CDR3 is TGTGCCAGCAGCTGGACCTCCGGGACAGAGAACACTGAAGCTTTCTTT.

V usage is TRBV7-6 and J usage is TRBJ2-2; 9 nucleotides align to TRBD1. The CDR3 sequence is 16 residues long. Germline V gene data show CDR1 as SGHVS and CDR2 as FNYEAQ. Germline trimming cut 8 bases from V and 6 bases from J; bases unmatched to any gene: 13. CDR3 sequence (DNA): TGTGCCAGCGGAGACCCAGGACAGGGGAGAGCCGGGGAGCTGTTTTTT. The encoded protein is CASGDPGQGRAGELFF.

The chain uses TRBV11-2 and TRBJ2-1; TRBD1 aligns across 8 bases. CDR3 length: 16 amino acids. Losses at the gene ends were 3 bases for V and 7 bases for J; bases not matched to a gene: 11. Germline assignment: CDR1 SGHAT and CDR2 FQNNGV. Here the CDR3 reads CASSFLRGQWGNEQFF. CDR3 DNA sequence: TGTGCCAGCAGCTTCCTCAGGGGGCAGTGGGGAAATGAGCAGTTCTTC.

The chain combines TRBV6-1 with TRBJ2-2, with TRBD2 identical over 10 bases. The junction had 14 bases not matched to a gene; V was cut back by 2 bases and J by 5 bases. CDR3 size: 19 residues. CDR1 and CDR2 from the germline V gene are MNHNS and SASEGT. Written as DNA, the CDR3 is TGTGCCAGCAGTGAATATTTTGGGGTAGCGGGAGGCAAGACCGGGGAGCTGTTTTTT. This gives the protein CASSEYFGVAGGKTGELFF.

The chain links TRBV18 to TRBJ2-2; 8 bases match TRBD1. The CDR3 is made up of 19 amino acids. In germline, CDR1 is KGHSH, CDR2 LQKENI. V trimming: 2 bases; J trimming: 7 bases; junction bases outside the gene matches: 18. CDR3 sequence: CASSPIGSGQGAQRGELFF. The CDR3 bases are TGTGCCAGCTCACCAATTGGATCGGGCCAGGGGGCGCAACGCGGGGAGCTGTTTTTT.

The table lists this clone with a few counts. The gene calls are TRBV7-8 and TRBJ1-5; tentative D call: TRBD1 (6 bases). Germline V lookup: CDR1 SGHVS, CDR2 FQNEAQ. This CDR3 is 14 amino acids long. The V and J ends lost 4 bases and 8 bases respectively, with 15 bases between them. CDR3 nucleotide sequence: TGTGCCAGCAGCTCACAAACAGGGAAAGAGCCCCAGCATTTT. Translated: CASSSQTGKEPQHF.

This chain links TRBV5-6 with TRBJ2-2; D not certain. The CDR3 spans 14 residues. Germline CDR1 SGHDT, CDR2 YYEEEE. V lost 1 base, J lost 8 bases, and 12 bases lay in between. CDR3 in DNA: TGTGCCAGCAGCTTGAGTCTAAGTCGGGGGGAGCTGTTTTTT. The encoded protein is CASSLSLSRGELFF.

The chain employs TRBV5-4 and TRBJ2-1; a possible D gene is TRBD2 (6 bases). The germline V gene encodes CDR1 SGHNT and CDR2 YYREEE (reference sequence). This CDR3 has 15 amino acids. Between the trimmed V and J ends, which lost 4 bases and 3 bases, there was a span of 14 bases. CDR3 DNA sequence: TGTGCCAGCAGCCTGACTAGAGTGCTCTACAATGAGCAGTTCTTC. Encoded protein: CASSLTRVLYNEQFF.

V and J are TRBV7-9 and TRBJ1-5; 10 bases map to TRBD1. Unmatched junction bases numbered 7, after V lost 5 bases and J lost 6 bases. Germline CDR1 SEHNR, CDR2 FQNEAQ (reference sequence). The CDR3 covers 15 residues. The CDR3 DNA sequence: TGTGCCAGCAGCCCAGGACAGGGGGTAGGTCAGCCCCAGCATTTT. It encodes CASSPGQGVGQPQHF.

The J gene is TRBJ2-7, the V gene TRBV2; 7 nucleotides agree with TRBD2. Trimming at V came to 8 bases and at J to 9 bases, leaving 4 bases not matched to a gene. This CDR3 spans 10 amino acids. From germline, CDR1 is SNHLY and CDR2 FYNNEI. CDR3 sequence (DNA): TGTGCCAGCCTGGGGAGGGGGCAGTACTTC. Translation gives CASLGRGQYF.

The chain carries TRBV5-4 and TRBJ1-2, with TRBD1 identical over 8 bases. V dropped 3 bases and J dropped 2; count of bases not matched to a gene: 6. CDR1 is SGHNT, CDR2 YYREEE, per germline (reference sequence). This CDR3 region has 15 residues. The chain's CDR3 is CASSYDRGRNYGYTF. Written as DNA, the CDR3 is TGTGCCAGCAGCTATGACAGGGGCCGGAACTATGGCTACACCTTC.

This clone has just one count. The chain joins TRBV5-4 to TRBJ1-2; 9 bases map to TRBD1. The ends lost 4 bases at V and 5 bases at J; junction bases unmatched: 12. CDR3 length equals 16 residues. The V gene's germline CDR1 is SGHNT and CDR2 YYREEE (reference sequence). The CDR3 sequence: CASSNRDRVVNYGYTF. The CDR3 DNA sequence: TGTGCCAGCAGCAACCGGGACAGGGTGGTGAATTATGGCTACACCTTC.

The J gene is TRBJ2-7, the V gene TRBV5-1; 7 positions match TRBD1. J lost 1 base, V lost 7 bases, and 8 bases had no gene match. Germline values: CDR1 SGHRS, CDR2 YFSETQ. This CDR3 comprises 14 residues. DNA for the CDR3: TGCGCCAGCGGGCCGGGACAGAGTTCCTACGAGCAGTACTTC. Translated, it gives CASGPGQSSYEQYF.

This sequence joins TRBV5-5 and TRBJ2-3, with 7 nucleotides matching TRBD1. The CDR3 spans 14 residues. Trimming at V came to 0 bases and at J to 5 bases, leaving 3 bases not matched to a gene. Germline V lookup: CDR1 SGHKS, CDR2 YYEKEE (reference sequence). CDR3 sequence reads: CASSLDRGGDTQYF. The CDR3 DNA sequence: TGTGCCAGCAGCTTGGACAGGGGTGGAGATACGCAGTATTTT.

V usage is TRBV2 and J usage is TRBJ1-2; no firm D call. In germline, CDR1 is SNHLY, CDR2 FYNNEI. Trimming removed 2 bases at V and 0 bases at J, with 10 bases between. This CDR3 has 15 residues. The CDR3 loop is CASSENTVANYGYTF. CDR3 sequence (DNA): TGTGCCAGCAGTGAAAATACCGTAGCTAACTATGGCTACACCTTC.

The CDR3 is CASSLQQQTYGYTF. CDR3 bases: TGTGCCAGCAGCTTACAACAGCAAACCTATGGCTACACCTTC. V usage is TRBV7-2 and J usage is TRBJ1-2; D remains unclear. Trimming shortened V by 2 bases and J by 4 bases, and 11 bases separated the two germline ends. Germline V CDR1 and CDR2: SGHTA, FQGNSA. The CDR3 is 14 residues long.